This paragraph covers one TCR beta chain sequence. The antigen remains unidentified. The sample is drawn from a study of cytomegalovirus exposure and HLA in healthy donors. The study, taken as a whole, reports: Common viral pathogens were later found to be apparently linked to several of the most significant clusters. The majority of CMV-associated TCR beta chains were reported as apparently HLA-restricted in a later analysis.

V was clipped by 2 bases and J by 5 bases; unmatched bases: 4. The CDR3 runs to 15 residues. In germline, CDR1 is KGHSH, CDR2 LQKENI. The PCR ran on 60 Vbeta and 13 Jbeta primers. Method: immunoSEQ multiplex PCR; TCRdb's copy keeps in-frame clones and lacks some. The table has approximately 130,000 clones, 81% seen once. The receptor comes from a man between 18 and 35 years old in good health and CMV-seronegative. V usage is TRBV18 and J usage is TRBJ2-2; the match to TRBD1 covers 8 bases. The specimen was PBMCs. The CDR3 DNA sequence: TGTGCCAGCTCACCAGAGACAGGGGTTACCGGGGAGCTGTTTTTT. Protein: CASSPETGVTGELFF.